Detailed here is one TCR beta chain. Alongside a J-beta primer mix, a sample-barcoded 5' primer served in a second PCR lasting roughly 6 to 11 cycles. Per sample, CDR3-containing paired-end reads numbered at least 2.5 million. TCRdb re-analysed the 5' RACE reads in MiXCR, keeping a single row per CDR3 protein. There are fewer than 750,000 distinct CDR3 sequences in the sample; about 45% occur only once, and 20% to 25% lies in the top ten. The sample comes from a study of blood T cells in healthy people across ages. At least 6.5 million PBMCs were isolated per sample. V lost 1 base and J lost 2; bases outside the gene matches: 3. This CDR3 comprises 16 residues. Per the germline V gene, CDR1 is SGHRS and CDR2 is YFSETQ.

Material: blood. The rearrangement joins TRBV5-1 to TRBJ2-3; 11 bases are shared with TRBD2. The source is an elderly man in good health. This CDR3 reads CASSLPLAGDTDTQYF. DNA of the CDR3: TGCGCCAGCAGCTTGCCACTAGCGGGGGACACAGATACGCAGTATTTT. Complete variable domain (other parts from reference TRBV5-1 and TRBJ2-3): KAGVTQTPRYLIKTRGQQVTLSCSPISGHRSVSWYQQTPGQGLQFLFEYFSETQRNKGNFPGRFSGRQFSNSRSEMNVSTLELGDSALYLCASSLPLAGDTDTQYFGPGTRLTVL.